This TCR beta chain was recovered during a study of shared clonotypes between healthy human individuals. Whole-study findings and limits: Although depth was large, rarefaction showed that sequencing of the sorted subsets was incomplete. As a rule, naive subsets had a larger estimated richness than memory subsets.

This clone was detected once. As yet, its antigen is unknown. Some clones are missing from TCRdb's copy, which holds only in-frame ones; the method was immunoSEQ multiplex PCR. The data contain fewer than 850,000 clones, 72% of them singletons. In germline, CDR1 is SNHLY, CDR2 FYNNEI. Trimming took 8 bases from V and 1 from J; bases not matched to a gene: 3. CDR3 length equals 13 residues. The gene calls are TRBV2 and TRBJ2-3; 7 bases match TRBD2. Sequences were obtained from memory CD4+ T cells sorted from blood. The subset was: CD45RA-negative fraction. This TCR was recovered from a woman in her 30s in good health. CDR3 coding DNA: TGTGCCAGCGAGAGCGGGGGCACAGATACGCAGTATTTT. Translating it yields CASESGGTDTQYF. Full variable domain (remainder filled in from reference TRBV2 and TRBJ2-3): EPEVTQTPSHQVTQMGQEVILRCVPISNHLYFYWYRQILGQKVEFLVSFYNNEISEKSEIFDDQFSVERPDGSNFTLKIRSTKLEDSAMYFCASESGGTDTQYFGPGTRLTVL.